The source of this T cell receptor beta chain is a study of blood T cells in healthy people across ages. With 0 bases removed from V and 0 bases from J, the gap between germline ends came to 10 bases. Looked up from germline, CDR1 is SQVTM and CDR2 is ANQGSEA. CDR3 length equals 15 residues. Next came a second PCR, run for about 7 to 12 cycles, which used a sample-barcoded 5' primer along with a J-beta primer mix. Tagging of each cDNA molecule was performed by a template-switch adaptor with 12 random nucleotides. MiXCR, applied by TCRdb to the 5' RACE reads, yields one record per CDR3 protein. This table has about 1,500,000 distinct CDR3 sequences, about 30% appearing once. This clonotype was recorded a few times. It was approximately 10 milliliters of peripheral blood that were drawn from each donor.

This chain connects TRBV29-1 to TRBJ2-3; D gene uncertain. Sequenced sample: blood. The TCR was taken from a woman aged 30 to 39 in good health. CDR3 sequence (DNA): TGCAGCGTTGAAGATTCTGGCGGAAGCACAGATACGCAGTATTTT. Protein sequence: CSVEDSGGSTDTQYF.